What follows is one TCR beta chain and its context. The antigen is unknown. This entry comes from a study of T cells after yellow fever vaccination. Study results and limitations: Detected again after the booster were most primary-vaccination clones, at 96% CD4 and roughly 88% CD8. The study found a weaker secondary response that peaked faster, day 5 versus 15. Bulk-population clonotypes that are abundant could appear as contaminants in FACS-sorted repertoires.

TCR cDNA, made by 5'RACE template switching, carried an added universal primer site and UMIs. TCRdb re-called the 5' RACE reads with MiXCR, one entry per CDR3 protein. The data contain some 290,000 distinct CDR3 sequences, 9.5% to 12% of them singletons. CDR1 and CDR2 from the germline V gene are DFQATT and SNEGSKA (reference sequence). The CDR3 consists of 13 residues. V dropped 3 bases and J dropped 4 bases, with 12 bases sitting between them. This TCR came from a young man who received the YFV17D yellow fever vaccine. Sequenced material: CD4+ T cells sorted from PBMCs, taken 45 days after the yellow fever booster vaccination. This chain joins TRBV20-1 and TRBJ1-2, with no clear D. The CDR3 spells CSASPGHGYGYTF. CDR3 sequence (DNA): TGCAGTGCTAGTCCCGGTCACGGCTATGGCTACACCTTC.